This is a list of T cell receptor beta chains from one sample in a study of blood T cell repertoires in COVID-19. Repertoires were generated with immunoSEQ multiplex PCR, while TCRdb's copy carries only in-frame clones and drops some. The sample consists of nearly 80,000 clones, 80% of them appearing once. Sequencing was done on a sample of peripheral blood. All receptors come from a man aged 55-75 years with active or convalescent COVID-19. Both conserved end residues are part of each CDR3. D genes are given only for firm matches. Rows may omit the clone size; those that give it use once, few, many or a size class.

clone_size d_call cdr3_length j_call v_call cdr3_aa cdr3_nt
. . 14 TRBJ1-1 TRBV6-6 CASSTGGWGTEAFF TGTGCCAGCAGTACTGGGGGCTGGGGCACTGAAGCTTTCTTT
. TRBD2 15 TRBJ2-3 TRBV19 CASKDSSGTTDTQYF TGTGCCAGTAAGGATTCTAGCGGGACCACAGATACGCAGTATTTT
. TRBD2 17 TRBJ2-2 TRBV10-3 CAISESSGGVNTGELFF TGTGCCATCAGTGAGTCGTCGGGGGGGGTGAACACCGGGGAGCTGTTTTTT
. . 15 TRBJ1-2 TRBV3-1/TRBV3-2 CASSQDPRGALGYTF TGTGCCAGCAGCCAAGATCCACGGGGGGCGCTAGGCTACACCTTC
. . 20 TRBJ2-3 TRBV1 CTSSQVFAGDAIPPGDTQYF TGCACCAGCAGCCAAGTTTTTGCGGGGGACGCAATTCCCCCCGGAGATACGCAGTATTTT
few . 15 TRBJ2-5 TRBV19 CASSTTATSIETQYF TGTGCCAGTAGTACGACCGCGACTAGTATAGAGACCCAGTACTTC
. . 17 TRBJ2-3 TRBV6-2/TRBV6-3 CASSFNLPAGSTDTQYF TGTGCCAGCAGTTTCAATTTGCCGGCGGGAAGCACAGATACGCAGTATTTT
. . 17 TRBJ2-2 TRBV11-2 CASSSFAPQGNTGELFF TGTGCCAGCAGCTCCTTTGCGCCCCAGGGGAACACCGGGGAGCTGTTTTTT
. . 16 TRBJ2-6 TRBV10-1 CASSEGKGAGANVLTF TGCGCCAGCAGTGAAGGTAAGGGGGCTGGGGCCAACGTCCTGACTTTC
. TRBD2 16 TRBJ2-2 TRBV7-2 CASSHRLAGVTGELFF TGTGCCAGCAGCCACAGACTAGCGGGGGTCACCGGGGAGCTGTTTTTT
. TRBD1 16 TRBJ1-2 TRBV7-8 CASESWEDRGRGGYTF TGTGCCAGCGAATCCTGGGAGGACAGGGGGCGAGGTGGCTACACCTTC
. . 14 TRBJ1-1 TRBV6-2/TRBV6-3 CASSYGGSNTEAFF TGTGCCAGCAGTTATGGCGGTTCGAACACTGAAGCTTTCTTT
. . 13 TRBJ1-1 TRBV9 CASRTAENTEAFF TGTGCCAGCAGAACAGCCGAGAACACTGAAGCTTTCTTT
. TRBD2 16 TRBJ2-5 TRBV27 CASSPRLAGGKETQYF TGTGCCAGCAGTCCCCGATTAGCGGGGGGCAAAGAGACCCAGTACTTC
. TRBD1 16 TRBJ1-2 TRBV18 CASSSFIGQGREGYTF TGTGCCAGCTCAAGCTTTATCGGACAGGGGCGGGAAGGCTACACCTTC
. . 13 TRBJ1-1 TRBV5-6 CASSLPGYTEAFF TGTGCCAGCAGCTTACCAGGGTACACTGAAGCTTTCTTT
. TRBD1 14 TRBJ1-2 TRBV7-3 CASSSNDRGYGYTF TGTGCCAGCAGCTCCAATGACAGGGGCTATGGCTACACCTTC
. . 15 TRBJ1-2 TRBV19 CASSPGEGAFYGYTF TGTGCCAGTAGTCCGGGGGAAGGAGCCTTCTATGGCTACACCTTC
. TRBD1 17 TRBJ1-1 TRBV18 CASSLTTGATGDTEAFF TGTGCCAGCTCACTTACCACAGGGGCCACTGGGGACACTGAAGCTTTCTTT
. . 14 TRBJ2-3 TRBV20-1 CSASSGRGTDTQYF TGCAGTGCTAGTTCAGGGAGGGGGACGGATACGCAGTATTTT
once . 12 TRBJ1-2 TRBV11-1 CASSLEGYGYTF TGTGCCAGCAGCTTGGAGGGGTATGGCTACACCTTC
. . 13 TRBJ1-2 TRBV6-2/TRBV6-3 CASSYDSPSSYTF TGTGCCAGCAGTTACGACAGCCCAAGTAGCTACACCTTC
few TRBD1 16 TRBJ1-3 TRBV4-3 CASSQATGGSGNTIYF TGCGCCAGCAGCCAAGCCACAGGGGGTAGTGGAAACACCATATATTTT
. TRBD1 16 TRBJ2-7 TRBV9 CASSVAPTGKTHEQYF TGTGCCAGCAGCGTAGCCCCGACAGGGAAGACGCACGAGCAGTACTTC
. . 11 TRBJ1-1 TRBV6-1 CASSEYVEAFF TGTGCCAGCAGTGAATATGTTGAAGCTTTCTTT
. TRBD2 17 TRBJ2-2 TRBV19 CASSPPRRGVGTGELFF TGTGCCAGTAGTCCTCCCCGGCGGGGGGTCGGCACCGGGGAGCTGTTTTTT
. TRBD2 16 TRBJ2-3 TRBV5-4 CASRPGLAGGTDTQYF TGTGCCAGCAGACCTGGACTAGCGGGGGGTACAGATACGCAGTATTTT
few TRBD1 15 TRBJ2-3 TRBV29-1 CSVAEGTAGTDTQYF TGCAGCGTTGCTGAGGGGACAGCTGGCACAGATACGCAGTATTTT
. TRBD1 15 TRBJ1-1 TRBV30 CAWRVRDRANTEAFF TGTGCCTGGAGAGTCCGGGACAGGGCGAACACTGAAGCTTTCTTT
few . 15 TRBJ1-4 TRBV7-2 CASSLAIGSNEKLFF TGTGCCAGCAGCTTAGCGATCGGTTCTAATGAAAAACTGTTTTTT
. TRBD1 17 TRBJ1-2 TRBV7-3 CASSLNDWTGVNYGYTF TGTGCCAGCAGCTTAAACGATTGGACAGGGGTAAACTATGGCTACACCTTC
. . 13 TRBJ2-7 TRBV11-2 CASSFMSGYEQYF TGTGCCAGCAGCTTTATGAGTGGCTACGAGCAGTACTTC
. TRBD1 13 TRBJ2-5 TRBV14 CASSRPGQGTQYF TGTGCCAGCAGCCGACCGGGACAGGGGACCCAGTACTTC
. . 15 TRBJ1-4 TRBV30 CAWADPGPTNEKLFF TGTGCCTGGGCCGATCCGGGTCCCACTAATGAAAAACTGTTTTTT
. . 14 TRBJ1-6 TRBV27 CASSLSGALSPLHF TGTGCCAGCAGTTTATCAGGGGCCTTGTCACCCCTCCACTTT
. . 14 TRBJ1-1 TRBV10-3 CAISGSQANREAFF TGTGCCATCAGTGGGTCCCAGGCTAATAGGGAAGCTTTCTTT
. TRBD1 15 TRBJ1-5 TRBV19 CASSPGQGAWQPQHF TGTGCCAGTAGTCCGGGACAGGGGGCATGGCAGCCCCAGCATTTT
. TRBD1 15 TRBJ1-1 TRBV30 CACLGSGTGLTEAFF TGTGCCTGCCTGGGAAGCGGGACAGGGCTTACTGAAGCTTTCTTT